The present entry profiles one T cell receptor beta chain with its context. The specificity of this receptor is unknown. No base quality information exists; no much larger clone differs at one position. Mismatch repair deficiency in every enrolled patient was established by polymerase chain reaction or immunohistochemistry. TCR sequencing was carried out for three patients who responded to pembrolizumab therapy. The phase II trial prospectively tested pembrolizumab PD-1 blockade in advanced mismatch repair-deficient cancers regardless of tissue of origin. Serial peripheral blood T cell samples were collected before and at multiple times after starting PD-1 blockade. Blood sampling times were expressed in weeks after the first pembrolizumab dose. The germline V gene (reference sequence) supplies CDR1 SEHNR and CDR2 FQNEAQ. Inclusive of the bounding cysteine and phenylalanine, the CDR3 is 15 residues long. The only DNA kept is the CDR3, 45 bases in frame from the first base. V has 3 bases trimmed and J has 5 bases trimmed; junction bases matching no gene number 3.

These data originate in a study of PD-1 blockade in mismatch repair-deficient tumors (dated by TCRdb to between 2016 and 2019). With regard to the full study: Between late 2013 and September 2016, the trial enrolled around 91 consecutive patients with about a dozen mismatch repair-deficient cancer types, every one of whom had been previously treated and was progressing. Tumor-associated T cell clones were tracked in the peripheral blood of patients responding to PD-1 blockade by deep sequencing of TCR CDR3 regions.

Preparation of the library involved the immunoSEQ multiplex PCR assay. Drawn from immuneACCESS, this table holds only the in-frame rearrangements with V and J called that TCRdb kept. Clones are partly lost; checked studies trace under half to an unresolved V gene and leave the rest unexplained. This sample lists 76,000 or so clones; about 82% were detected once. Jointly, the top ten make up about 6% of the sample. Here is what the overall study found, with its caveats: Clones residing in the tumor, which were often undetectable in blood before treatment, expanded quickly after pembrolizumab and then contracted, generally before radiologic responses.

The source material was peripheral blood, sampled 44 weeks after starting pembrolizumab. The source is an adult with mismatch repair-deficient cancer. The chain links TRBV7-9 with TRBJ2-2; the junction holds 10 bases that match TRBD2. The sequenced DNA: TGTGCCAGCAGCTTTCTAGCGGGAGTTACCGGGGAGCTGTTTTTT. This is translated as CASSFLAGVTGELFF.